The clone carrying this T cell receptor beta chain was found once. This entry is derived from a study of blood T cell repertoires in COVID-19. CDR1 is MGHRA and CDR2 is YSYEKL in the germline V gene. Trimming shortened V by 1 base and J by 7 bases, and 8 bases separated the two germline ends. The length of the CDR3 is 13 residues. Authors' data handling: Nucleated cell counts were estimated from reference gene primer amplification. Some clones are missing from TCRdb's copy, which holds only in-frame ones; the method was immunoSEQ multiplex PCR. V, J and clone size derive from that table, while D and trimming were established from the DNA sequence. This sample has approximately 99,000 clones; about 86% occur once, and the top ten carry around 2%.

The chain employs TRBV4-1 and TRBJ2-1, with D possibly being TRBD1 (5 bases). What was sequenced was peripheral blood. The source is a man over 45 with COVID-19, enrolled during active disease. CDR3 in DNA: TGCGCCAGCAGCCAAGTTCGGACAAATGAGCAGTTCTTC. Residues: CASSQVRTNEQFF.